This entry is about one T cell receptor beta chain. What it recognizes is unknown. The second PCR ran about 6 to 11 cycles with a sample-barcoded 5' primer and J-beta primers. TCRdb re-analysed the 5' RACE reads in MiXCR, keeping a single row per CDR3 protein. The sample holds more than 900,000 distinct CDR3 sequences, almost 25% seen once. The data are from a study of blood T cells in healthy people across ages. Study-wide findings and caveats: A greater number of naive CD4+ cells and higher diversity distinguished long-lived donors from aged donors.

These same records also appear under a second study, on T cells of mothers and their children. That work states: Thymic selection shapes TCR recombination output similarly in related and unrelated pairs. Compared with unrelated pairs, related mother-child pairs had slightly higher, non-significant overlap.

The sequence came from a girl aged 2 to 10 in good health. Specimen: blood.

CDR3 coding DNA: TGTGCCAGCAGTGAATGGGACAGGGGGCACACTGAAGCTTTCTTT. This codes for CASSEWDRGHTEAFF. The J gene is TRBJ1-1, the V gene TRBV25-1; TRBD1 matches 12 bases. The CDR3 covers 15 residues. V trimming: 1 base; J trimming: 3 bases; junction bases outside the gene matches: 0. Germline V CDR1 and CDR2: MGHDK, SYGVNS.